This T cell receptor (beta chain) came from a study of shared clonotypes between healthy human individuals. The study's findings and limits: Relative to clonotypes present in all four donors, those not shared had lower generation probabilities.

On this clone: Its antigen is as yet unknown.

Germline V gene data show CDR1 as MDHEN and CDR2 as SYDVKM. The V and J ends lost 4 bases and 8 bases, in that order; junction bases with no gene match: 4. This CDR3 comprises 13 residues. Terminally differentiated effector memory CD45RA+ cells were excluded from the naive CD8 cells, which were CD45RO-negative and positively selected for CCR7. Donors included only healthy HIV-negative adults lacking recent acute infections or vaccinations. Libraries were prepared by immunoSEQ multiplex PCR; TCRdb keeps only in-frame clonotypes and omits some of them. The data contain approximately 2,000,000 clones, 80% to 95% of them seen just once; the ten biggest clones take up around 1.7%.

Sequencing was carried out using naive CD8+ T cells from PBMCs. The gene calls are TRBV28 and TRBJ2-2; 7 positions agree with TRBD2. The TCR comes from a man aged 18 to 30 in good health. Some clones in this sample may be carry-over from other donors' samples. CDR3 nucleotides: TGTGCCAGCAGTTGGCGGGAGAGAGGGGAGCTGTTTTTT. This codes for CASSWRERGELFF.